This is a list of T cell receptor beta chains from one sample in a study of OX40 agonist ivuxolimab in advanced cancers. The assay was immunoSEQ multiplex PCR, and TCRdb's table has in-frame clones only and misses some. The sample records roughly 65,000 clones, more than 85% being singletons. The sequences come from CD4+ or CD8+ T cells sorted from blood, collected in a trial of the OX40 agonist ivuxolimab. Receptor source: an adult with an advanced solid tumor such as melanoma, head and neck, liver or kidney cancer. Each CDR3 is given with its conserved first and last residue. The D gene is left open where the match is weak. The size entry is marked missing in some rows and otherwise reads once, few, many or a size class.

>-|TRBV14|TRBJ1-2|-
CASSQARGGGYTF
TGTGCCAGCAGCCAAGCGAGGGGCGGAGGCTACACCTTC
>once|TRBV5-4|TRBJ1-1|TRBD1
CASTPGGGRTEAFF
TGTGCCAGCACCCCAGGGGGTGGTCGGACTGAAGCTTTCTTT
>-|TRBV7-9|TRBJ2-2|-
CASSLVSDGELFF
TGTGCCAGCAGCTTAGTAAGCGACGGGGAGCTGTTTTTT
>-|TRBV2|TRBJ1-2|-
CASKQARNYGYTF
TGTGCCAGCAAACAGGCACGAAACTATGGCTACACCTTC
>-|TRBV18|TRBJ2-1|TRBD2
CASSPRSSQRDYNEQFF
TGTGCCAGCTCACCCCGTTCGAGCCAGCGGGACTACAATGAGCAGTTCTTC
>-|TRBV25-1|TRBJ2-1|-
CASSDYYNEQFF
TGTGCCAGCAGTGACTACTACAATGAGCAGTTCTTC
>-|TRBV19|TRBJ1-5|-
CASSREAGQPQHF
TGTGCCAGTAGTCGAGAGGCGGGTCAGCCCCAGCATTTT
>-|TRBV18|TRBJ1-2|-
CASSSTTENNYGYTF
TGTGCCAGCTCATCTACGACAGAGAATAACTATGGCTACACCTTC
>-|TRBV5-1|TRBJ2-7|TRBD1
CASSMDRADEQYF
TGCGCCAGCAGCATGGACAGGGCCGACGAGCAGTACTTC
>-|TRBV11-2|TRBJ1-4|-
CASSLGGVGEKLFF
TGTGCCAGCAGCTTAGGGGGAGTGGGTGAAAAACTGTTTTTT
>-|TRBV27|TRBJ1-1|-
CASSNRENTEAFF
TGTGCCAGCAGCAACAGGGAGAACACTGAAGCTTTCTTT